The 25 T cell receptor beta chains listed next were all sequenced from one sample in a study of T cells in Graves' hyperthyroidism and ophthalmopathy. Amplification of TCR beta CDR3 regions was performed using RNA transcripts as template. The HTBI primer set served for first-round RT-PCR of the TCR CDR3. One entry per CDR3 protein, called by TCRdb with MiXCR from the multiplex PCR reads. The top ten clones hold roughly a sixth of a sample with about 770,000 distinct CDR3 sequences, 18% of them seen once. The sample taken for sequencing was blood. These receptors all come from a woman between 50 and 59 years old with Graves' hyperthyroidism that later progressed to Graves' ophthalmopathy.

This clonotype was seen more than once but under ten times. The genes are TRBV3-1 and TRBJ1-2, with 9 bases lining up with TRBD1. The J segment lost 6 bases and the V segment lost 4 bases, leaving 6 bases of the junction unmatched. CDR3 length: 14 amino acids. Per germline, CDR1 LGHDT and CDR2 YNNKEL (reference sequence). The CDR3 DNA reads TGTGCCAGCAGCCGGACAGGGGAGGTTGATGGCTACACCTTC. Its protein product is CASSRTGEVDGYTF.

This clonotype has only a few counts. The rearrangement joins TRBV6-1 to TRBJ2-1, with TRBD2 matching 7 bases. CDR1 is MNHNS and CDR2 is SASEGT in the germline V gene. J gave up 7 bases and V 0 bases, and 6 bases lay outside the gene matches. This CDR3 spans 15 amino acids. The CDR3 bases are TGTGCCAGCAGTGAAGCGCTAGCGGTTCTTAATGAGCAGTTCTTC. Translation gives CASSEALAVLNEQFF.

This clonotype occurred many times. The V and J genes are TRBV12-3 or TRBV12-4 and TRBJ2-2, with no clear D. Trimming removed 5 bases from V and 5 bases from J, with 18 bases in between. The CDR3 is made up of 16 amino acids. The CDR3: CASSPPYLGQTGELFF. The CDR3 coding sequence is TGTGCCAGCAGTCCCCCCTATCTGGGTCAGACCGGGGAGCTGTTTTTT.

This clonotype has a handful of counts. The chain couples TRBV4-2 to TRBJ1-4; no firm D call. The germline CDR1 and CDR2 sequences are LGHNA and YNFKEQ. The CDR3 loop spans 15 amino acids. With 6 bases removed from V and 7 bases from J, the gap between germline ends came to 18 bases. The CDR3, as DNA: TGTGCCAGCAGGACCGAAACGGGCGGTGGTGAAAAACTGTTTTTT. This encodes CASRTETGGGEKLFF.

This clonotype was seen ten or more times. The chain links TRBV20-1 to TRBJ2-1; 7 bases agree with TRBD2. The CDR3 loop spans 15 amino acids. Germline CDR1 is DFQATT and CDR2 is SNEGSKA (reference sequence). Losses at the gene ends were 3 bases for V and 7 bases for J; bases not matched to a gene: 12. CDR3 region: CSARRAGLAENEQFF. In nucleotides, the CDR3 is TGCAGTGCTAGGAGGGCGGGGCTAGCGGAAAATGAGCAGTTCTTC.

This clonotype has at least ten counts. The rearrangement uses TRBV12-3 or TRBV12-4 and TRBJ1-6, with D maybe TRBD1 (5 bases). The CDR3 sequence is 15 residues long. V lost 5 bases and J lost 9, with 17 bases in between. DNA for the CDR3: TGTGCCAGCAGTCCCTTGGGACTGGAGACTTCACCCCTCCACTTT. This gives the protein CASSPLGLETSPLHF.

The chain employs TRBV6-1 and TRBJ1-1; tentatively, D is TRBD1 (5 bases). This CDR3 comprises 13 residues. Trimming pared 8 bases from V and 1 base from J, leaving 11 bases between. Germline CDR1 reads MNHNS; CDR2 reads SASEGT. The CDR3 region is CASVRDGNTEAFF. The CDR3, as DNA: TGTGCCAGCGTCCGGGACGGGAACACTGAAGCTTTCTTT.

Concerning this clonotype: The germline gene is not matched at one end of the junction; a read error may be the cause. The chain uses TRBV9 and TRBJ2-1, with 7 bases fitting TRBD2. Per the germline V gene, CDR1 is SGDLS and CDR2 is YYNGEE. The CDR3 sequence is 16 residues long. CDR3 loop: CDSSVDIWGGLNEQFF. DNA for the CDR3: TGTGACAGCAGCGTAGACATTTGGGGGGGGTTGAATGAGCAGTTCTTC. The full variable domain, its missing parts supplied by reference TRBV9 and TRBJ2-1, is DSGVTQTPKHLITATGQRVTLRCSPRSGDLSVYWYQQSLDQGLQFLIQYYNGEERAKGNILERFSAQQFPDLHSELNLSSLELGDSALYFCDSSVDIWGGLNEQFFGPGTRLTVL.

Details on this clonotype: Given a much more abundant clone one base away, this may be a read error. J is TRBJ2-7 and V is TRBV5-1; 7 nucleotides line up with TRBD1. This CDR3 is 14 amino acids long. Per the germline V gene, CDR1 is SGHRS and CDR2 is YFSETQ. V was pared by 7 bases and J by 3 bases, with 10 bases of the junction left unmatched. The CDR3, as DNA: TGCGCCAGCGGCCTGAGGGACAGAATCTACGAGCAGTACTTC. Protein sequence: CASGLRDRIYEQYF.

This clonotype was found a few times. The rearrangement joins TRBV5-1 to TRBJ1-2; 7 bases are a match to TRBD1. In germline, CDR1 is SGHRS, CDR2 YFSETQ. V shed 4 bases, J shed 8 bases, and the junction held 11 bases outside the gene matches. The CDR3 loop spans 14 amino acids. CDR3 sequence reads: CASSRGTVGEGYTF. CDR3 bases: TGCGCCAGCAGCCGCGGGACAGTGGGGGAAGGCTACACCTTC.

Comment on this clonotype: A read error may be the cause here, since a much bigger clone is one base away. The chain's CDR3 is CASSPRGWNTEAFF. The CDR3 DNA is TGTGCCAGCAGCCCCAGGGGGTGGAACACTGAAGCTTTCTTT. The chain links TRBV4-2 to TRBJ1-1, with TRBD1 matching 7 bases. The CDR3 runs 14 residues. The J segment lost 1 base and the V segment lost 4 bases, leaving 3 bases of the junction unmatched. Germline V gene data show CDR1 as LGHNA and CDR2 as YNFKEQ.

The chain combines TRBV9 with TRBJ1-6; no reliable D call. Per the germline V gene, CDR1 is SGDLS and CDR2 is YYNGEE. The germline V and J ends were trimmed by 3 bases and 11 bases, with 9 bases remaining between them. The length of the CDR3 is 12 residues. CDR3 region: CASSGTMTPLHF. The DNA of the CDR3 is TGTGCCAGCAGCGGAACGATGACACCCCTCCACTTT.

This clonotype was counted a single time. This chain connects TRBV19 to TRBJ1-2; 7 nucleotides match TRBD1. Losses at the gene ends were 5 bases for V and 3 bases for J; bases not matched to a gene: 12. The V gene's germline CDR1 is LNHDA and CDR2 SQIVND (reference sequence). There are 16 residues in the CDR3. In DNA form, the CDR3 reads TGTGCCAGTAGTCCGTCAACGCCCGACAGGGACTATGGCTACACCTTC. Residues: CASSPSTPDRDYGYTF.

This clonotype came up a few times. The chain has TRBV2 and TRBJ1-6; 8 bases align to TRBD1. CDR1 is SNHLY, CDR2 FYNNEI, per germline. There are 14 residues in the CDR3. The J segment lost 7 bases and the V segment lost 5 bases, leaving 4 bases of the junction unmatched. CDR3 region: CASSNGQGNSPLHF. CDR3 coding DNA: TGTGCCAGCAGTAATGGACAGGGCAATTCACCCCTCCACTTT.

This clonotype has ten or more counts. The chain employs TRBV29-1 and TRBJ2-3, with 8 bases matching TRBD1. CDR1 is SQVTM and CDR2 is ANQGSEA in the germline V gene. Losses at the gene ends were 6 bases for V and 0 bases for J; bases not matched to a gene: 14. The CDR3 has 17 residues. The CDR3 sequence: CSVRTGKTNHSTDTQYF. CDR3 DNA: TGCAGCGTCCGGACAGGGAAGACCAACCATAGCACAGATACGCAGTATTTT.

The chain combines TRBV3-1 with TRBJ2-7; TRBD2 is a possible D gene (6 bases). Germline V CDR1 and CDR2: LGHDT, YNNKEL (reference sequence). This CDR3 has 19 residues. The germline V and J ends were trimmed by 0 bases and 2 bases, with 23 bases remaining between them. Here the CDR3 reads CASSQDGPLGVGGTYEQYF. CDR3 DNA sequence: TGTGCCAGCAGCCAAGATGGCCCCCTGGGCGTGGGGGGAACCTACGAGCAGTACTTC.

The rearrangement joins TRBV7-9 to TRBJ1-2; no clear D gene. The CDR3 contains 11 residues. CDR1 is SEHNR, CDR2 FQNEAQ, per germline (reference sequence). Trimming took 5 bases from V and 8 from J, leaving 9 bases between them. The CDR3 protein is CASSREQGYTF. The CDR3 DNA is TGTGCCAGCAGCCGGGAACAGGGCTACACCTTC.

At least ten counts were recorded for this clonotype. The V and J genes are TRBV20-1 and TRBJ1-6; maybe TRBD1 (5 bases). Germline V lookup: CDR1 DFQATT, CDR2 SNEGSKA (reference sequence). There are 13 residues in the CDR3. Trimming took off 6 bases at V and 7 bases at J, with 13 bases between the two ends. The CDR3, as DNA: TGCAGTGCAAACAAGGCAGGGAATTCACCCCTCCACTTT. It codes for CSANKAGNSPLHF.

V gene TRBV9 combines with J gene TRBJ2-3; 14 nucleotides match TRBD2. Germline V gene lookup returns CDR1 SGDLS and CDR2 YYNGEE. The trim removed 4 bases at V and 10 bases at J, leaving 11 bases unmatched. The CDR3 runs to 16 residues. CDR3 protein: CASSSRLAGGPRSQYF. Written as DNA, the CDR3 is TGTGCCAGCAGCTCAAGACTAGCGGGGGGGCCTAGGTCGCAGTATTTT.

This clonotype was recorded a few times. J is TRBJ1-6 and V is TRBV20-1, with a tentative D call TRBD1 (6 bases). Germline V lookup: CDR1 DFQATT, CDR2 SNEGSKA (reference sequence). Deletions cut 0 bases from V and 7 bases from J, with 13 bases between. The CDR3 runs 15 residues. CDR3 nucleotides: TGCAGTGCTAGAGATTGGGGGACAATGAATTCACCCCTCCACTTT. Translated, it gives CSARDWGTMNSPLHF.

The gene calls are TRBV4-1 and TRBJ2-2; 8 positions match TRBD2. Germline assignment: CDR1 MGHRA and CDR2 YSYEKL. The V and J ends lost 7 bases and 5 bases, in that order; junction bases with no gene match: 9. The CDR3 consists of 15 residues. The CDR3 loop reads CASTFRASGTGELFF. DNA of the CDR3: TGCGCCAGCACCTTTAGGGCTAGCGGGACCGGGGAGCTGTTTTTT.

The V and J genes are TRBV20-1 and TRBJ1-5; D is perhaps TRBD1 (6 bases). The germline gives CDR1 DFQATT, CDR2 SNEGSKA (reference sequence). V gave up 3 bases and J gave up 5 bases, with 11 bases separating them. This CDR3 has 13 residues. In DNA form, the CDR3 reads TGCAGTGCTAGCCAGGGGAGGTATCAGCCCCAGCATTTT. Amino acids: CSASQGRYQPQHF.

The CDR3 region has the DNA TGTGCCACCAGGAGGGACAGGGGGAACACTGAAGCTTTCTTT. This translates into CATRRDRGNTEAFF. This chain links TRBV15 with TRBJ1-1, with TRBD1 identical over 10 bases. V lost 6 bases to trimming and J lost 1 base; unmatched junction nucleotides: 2. Germline V lookup: CDR1 LNHNV, CDR2 YYDKDF (reference sequence). The CDR3 is made up of 14 amino acids.

The sample holds many counts of this clonotype. The rearrangement joins TRBV12-3 or TRBV12-4 to TRBJ2-3; 9 bases agree with TRBD1. The J segment lost 2 bases and the V segment lost 5 bases, leaving 8 bases of the junction unmatched. This CDR3 comprises 16 residues. CDR3 sequence (DNA): TGTGCCAGCAGTACGGGACAGGGTTTAGACACAGATACGCAGTATTTT. Encoded protein: CASSTGQGLDTDTQYF.

This clonotype was counted ten times or more. The chain couples TRBV7-6 to TRBJ2-7; the match to TRBD1 covers 10 bases. The length of the CDR3 is 14 residues. Germline lookup yields CDR1 SGHVS and CDR2 FNYEAQ. The junction had 6 bases not matched to a gene; V was cut back by 5 bases and J by 5 bases. The CDR3 spells CASSATGTGDEQYF. Written as DNA, the CDR3 is TGTGCCAGCAGCGCCACCGGGACAGGGGACGAGCAGTACTTC.